This T cell receptor (beta chain) was captured by sequencing in a study of regulatory T cells in long-lasting Graves disease. Overall study results and limits: Favored usage of TRBV28, TRBJ1-2 and TRBJ2-5 was recorded in persistent disease.

The time point is: newly diagnosed GD, antithyroid drugs for less than 3 months. The TCR library was made from RNA that had been extracted from PBMCs in TRIzol. In this sample, this clonotype turned up many times. Its specificity is not known. Both iRepertoire HTBI primers and Arm-PCR of CDR3 regions were used to build the TCR beta libraries. Study processing details: Identified across the samples were 60 to 70 TRBV segments and 13 to 15 TRBJ segments. TCRdb re-analysed the multiplex PCR reads in MiXCR, keeping a single row per CDR3 protein. The authors' filters were not applied to this entry. Here the sample spans 370,000 or so distinct CDR3 sequences, roughly 15% being singletons. The CDR3 runs 14 residues. With 5 bases clipped from V and 5 bases from J, the junction kept 8 bases outside the gene matches. Germline V gene data show CDR1 as DFQATT and CDR2 as SNEGSKA (reference sequence). These data were likewise used in another study, on T cells in Graves' hyperthyroidism and ophthalmopathy.

J is TRBJ2-1 and V is TRBV20-1, with 8 bases identical to TRBD2. The sample in question was peripheral blood mononuclear cells (PBMCs), obtained at new diagnosis, from a patient treated with antithyroid drugs. This receptor was identified in a woman younger than 35 with Graves disease. The CDR3 here is CSARPGGPHNEQFF. Here the CDR3 DNA reads TGCAGTGCTCGCCCGGGAGGGCCCCACAATGAGCAGTTCTTC.